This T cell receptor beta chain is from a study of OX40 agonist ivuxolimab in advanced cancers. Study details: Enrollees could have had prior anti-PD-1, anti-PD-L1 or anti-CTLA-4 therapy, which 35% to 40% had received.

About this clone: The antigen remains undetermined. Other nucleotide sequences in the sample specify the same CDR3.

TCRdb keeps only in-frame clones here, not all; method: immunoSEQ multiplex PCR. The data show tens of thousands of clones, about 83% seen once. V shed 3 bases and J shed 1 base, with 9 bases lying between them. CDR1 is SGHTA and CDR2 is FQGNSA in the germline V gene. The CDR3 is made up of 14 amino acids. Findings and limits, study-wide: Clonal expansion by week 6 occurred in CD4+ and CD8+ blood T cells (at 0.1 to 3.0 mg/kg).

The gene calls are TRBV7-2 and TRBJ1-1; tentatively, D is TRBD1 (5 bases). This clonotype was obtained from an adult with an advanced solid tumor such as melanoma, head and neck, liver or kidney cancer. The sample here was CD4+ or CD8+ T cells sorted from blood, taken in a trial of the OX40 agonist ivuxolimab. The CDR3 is CASSLGPANTEAFF. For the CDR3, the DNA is TGTGCCAGCAGCTTGGGACCGGCGAACACTGAAGCTTTCTTT.